This T cell receptor (beta chain) derives from a study of T-cell memory formation after mild COVID-19. Study information: Largely donor-specific sequence clusters came from a couple of donors. The study, taken as a whole, reports: Day 15 to 85 contractors were CD4/CD8 balanced; later expanders leaned CD4+.

This clonotype has just a few counts. The antigen is unknown. The CDR3 length is 14 residues. V lost 7 bases and J lost 3, with 16 bases in between. CDR1 and CDR2 (germline): ENHRY, SYGVKD. Using constant-segment primers, 5'RACE produced TCR alpha and TCR beta cDNA libraries carrying sample barcodes and UMIs. TCRdb reanalysed the 5' RACE reads using MiXCR and keeps one entry per CDR3 protein. The profile shows about 430,000 distinct CDR3 sequences, more than 15% of them singletons. The source material was PBMCs or a T cell subset sorted from them (not recorded which). V and J are TRBV10-3 and TRBJ2-7, with D perhaps matching TRBD2 (6 bases). This receptor was taken from a man aged 18 to 29 who had mild COVID-19 (a few samples of this study predate the infection). Cell type and time point are not known. The CDR3 sequence: CAITPGGAGYEQYF. The CDR3 DNA follows: TGTGCCATCACCCCCGGGGGAGCCGGCTACGAGCAGTACTTC.